The 9 T cell receptor beta chains below come from one sample, sequenced in a study of shared clonotypes between healthy human individuals. Assay used: immunoSEQ multiplex PCR; TCRdb lists only in-frame clones, some missing. This sample has approximately 97,000 clones, with around two thirds found just once. Sequencing was done on a sample of memory CD8+ T cells sorted from blood. Documented subset: CD45RO+ cells pooled with CCR7-negative TemRA cells. The receptors shown here come from a man aged 30 to 39 in good health.

The chain is built from TRBV4-3 and TRBJ2-7, with 8 bases aligning to TRBD2. The CDR3 consists of 15 residues. Germline lookup yields CDR1 LGHNA and CDR2 YSLEER. The V gene end was trimmed by 1 base and the J gene end by 7 bases; junction bases not matched to a gene: 9. Here the CDR3 reads CASSQVASGSSEQYF. CDR3 coding DNA: TGCGCCAGCAGCCAAGTAGCTAGCGGGTCTAGTGAGCAGTACTTC.

V is TRBV18 and J is TRBJ2-2; 8 bases match TRBD1. Germline CDR1 and CDR2: KGHSH and LQKENI. This CDR3 comprises 11 residues. Trimming at V came to 7 bases and at J to 14 bases, leaving 6 bases not matched to a gene. Written as DNA, the CDR3 is TGTGCCAGCTTACTTGGACAGGGACTGTTTTTT. Translated, it gives CASLLGQGLFF. Full variable domain (outside the CDR3, taken from reference TRBV18 and TRBJ2-2): NAGVMQNPRHLVRRRGQEARLRCSPMKGHSHVYWYRQLPEEGLKFMVYLQKENIIDESGMPKERFSAEFPKEGPSILRIQQVVRGDSAAYFCASLLGQGLFFGEGSRLTVL.

The V call is TRBV10-2, the J call TRBJ2-7; D might be TRBD2 (6 bases). V gave up 2 bases and J gave up 2 bases, with 16 bases separating them. Germline V CDR1 and CDR2: WSHSY, SAAADI. CDR3 length: 16 residues. CDR3 DNA: TGCGCCAGCAGTGAGGTGGAGGGTTTTACCCCCTACGAGCAGTACTTC. Protein: CASSEVEGFTPYEQYF.

The chain joins TRBV11-2 to TRBJ1-1; the match to TRBD1 covers 11 bases. The CDR3 runs to 19 residues. CDR1 SGHAT and CDR2 FQNNGV come from the germline V gene. Trimming took 3 bases from V and 3 from J; bases not matched to a gene: 15. CDR3 loop: CASSFTEPGQGVWYTEAFF. CDR3 in DNA: TGTGCCAGCAGCTTTACCGAACCGGGACAGGGGGTTTGGTACACTGAAGCTTTCTTT.

V gene TRBV14 combines with J gene TRBJ1-4; D gene ambiguous. Germline CDR1 SGHDN, CDR2 FVKESK. Between the trimmed V and J ends, which lost 3 bases and 6 bases, there was a span of 8 bases. The CDR3 is 13 residues long. DNA of the CDR3: TGTGCCAGCAGCCAGGGGAGTTATGAAAAACTGTTTTTT. Amino acids: CASSQGSYEKLFF.

The rearrangement joins TRBV27 to TRBJ2-1, with 7 nucleotides matching TRBD1. Germline trimming cut 6 bases from V and 0 bases from J; bases unmatched to any gene: 8. Per germline, CDR1 MNHEY and CDR2 SMNVEV (reference sequence). CDR3 length equals 16 residues. In nucleotides, the CDR3 is TGTGCCAGCAGACAATTCGGGACAGACTCCTACAATGAGCAGTTCTTC. Translating it yields CASRQFGTDSYNEQFF.

The genes are TRBV2 and TRBJ1-1; D not resolved. The V end lost 2 bases, the J end lost 6 bases, and 7 bases lay between the germline ends. The CDR3 sequence is 12 residues long. CDR1 is SNHLY, CDR2 FYNNEI, per germline. In DNA form, the CDR3 reads TGTGCCAGCAGTGAAATATTAGCTGAAGCTTTCTTT. This gives the protein CASSEILAEAFF.

This chain links TRBV25-1 with TRBJ1-4, with D unclear. CDR1 is MGHDK and CDR2 is SYGVNS in the germline V gene. V gave up 4 bases and J gave up 0 bases, with 12 bases separating them. The CDR3 runs 16 residues. The CDR3 loop reads CASSGREGATNEKLFF. CDR3 DNA: TGTGCCAGCAGTGGCCGGGAGGGTGCAACTAATGAAAAACTGTTTTTT.

This clone came up many times. The same CDR3 arises from other DNA sequences in this sample as well. The chain employs TRBV10-2 and TRBJ1-2; TRBD1 aligns across 8 bases. Germline V lookup: CDR1 WSHSY, CDR2 SAAADI. The length of the CDR3 is 11 residues. V shed 4 bases and J 8 bases; nucleotides not matched to a gene: 0. This CDR3 reads CASSGDRGYTF. In DNA, the CDR3 is TGCGCCAGCAGTGGGGACAGGGGCTACACCTTC.